This TCR beta chain appears in the sequencing data of a study of control samples from healthy donors and cancer patients. Assay used: immunoSEQ multiplex PCR; TCRdb lists only in-frame clones, some missing. Of roughly 100,000 clones in the sample, roughly 89% were seen once. The V end was cut by 3 bases, the J end by 9 bases, with 11 bases between. Germline CDR1 reads SGHDT; CDR2 reads YYEEEE. The CDR3 consists of 12 residues. The clonotype comes from a human donor in good health. The donor label of this sample is uncertain. The V and J genes are TRBV5-6 and TRBJ2-3, with D possibly TRBD1 on 5 matching bases. Sequenced material: blood. CDR3 bases: TGTGCCAGCAGCTGGCTGGCAGGGACGCAGTATTTT. Translation gives CASSWLAGTQYF.